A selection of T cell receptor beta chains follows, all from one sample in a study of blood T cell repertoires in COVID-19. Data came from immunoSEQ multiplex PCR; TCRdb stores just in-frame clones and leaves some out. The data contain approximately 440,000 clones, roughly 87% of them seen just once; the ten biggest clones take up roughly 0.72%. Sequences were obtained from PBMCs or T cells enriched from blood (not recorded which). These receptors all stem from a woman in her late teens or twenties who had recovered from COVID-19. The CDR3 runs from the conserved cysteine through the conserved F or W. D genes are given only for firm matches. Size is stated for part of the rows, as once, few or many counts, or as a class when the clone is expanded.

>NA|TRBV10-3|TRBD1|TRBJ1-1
CAITGAMNTEAFF
TGTGCCATAACAGGGGCCATGAACACTGAAGCTTTCTTT
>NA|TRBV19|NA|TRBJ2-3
CASSIVAGLFTDTQYF
TGTGCCAGTAGTATAGTGGCAGGACTATTCACAGATACGCAGTATTTT
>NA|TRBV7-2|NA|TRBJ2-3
CASAPQGGPSDTQYF
TGTGCCAGCGCACCCCAAGGAGGGCCATCAGATACGCAGTATTTT
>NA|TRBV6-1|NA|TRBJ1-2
CASSEGGNGYTF
TGTGCCAGCAGTGAAGGAGGGAATGGCTACACCTTC
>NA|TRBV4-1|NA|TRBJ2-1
CASSQLPGFYNEQFF
TGCGCCAGCAGCCAACTCCCAGGGTTCTACAATGAGCAGTTCTTC
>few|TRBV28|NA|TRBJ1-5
CASSPYRTVTNQPQHF
TGTGCCAGCAGTCCCTATAGGACAGTTACTAATCAGCCCCAGCATTTT
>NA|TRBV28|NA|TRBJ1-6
CASSFRSRGNSPLHF
TGTGCCAGCAGTTTCAGGTCAAGGGGTAATTCACCCCTCCACTTT
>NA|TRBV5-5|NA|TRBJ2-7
CASSSLGGSSYEQYF
TGTGCCAGCAGCTCCCTTGGGGGGAGCTCCTACGAGCAGTACTTC
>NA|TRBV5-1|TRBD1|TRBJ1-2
CASSSSVGTTGISRGYTF
TGCGCCAGCAGTTCCTCGGTAGGGACGACAGGGATCTCGCGGGGCTACACCTTC
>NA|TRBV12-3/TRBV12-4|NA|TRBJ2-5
CASKQGGETQYF
TGTGCCAGCAAACAGGGAGGGGAGACCCAGTACTTC
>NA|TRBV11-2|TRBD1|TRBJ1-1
CASSSLQGAGTEAFF
TGTGCCAGCAGCTCGCTACAGGGGGCAGGAACTGAAGCTTTCTTT
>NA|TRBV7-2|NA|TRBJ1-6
CASSLAQGLTPLHF
TGTGCCAGCAGCTTAGCACAGGGTCTGACACCCCTCCACTTT
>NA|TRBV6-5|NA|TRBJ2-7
CASSRQGGAYEQYF
TGTGCCAGCAGTCGACAGGGAGGAGCCTACGAGCAGTACTTC
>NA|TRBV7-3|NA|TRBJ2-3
CASSPVGLGAGGEDTQYF
TGTGCCAGCAGCCCTGTCGGCCTTGGGGCAGGCGGGGAAGATACGCAGTATTTT
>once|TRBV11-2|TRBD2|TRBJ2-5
CASSSAGGEETQYF
TGTGCCAGCAGCTCAGCGGGGGGGGAGGAGACCCAGTACTTC
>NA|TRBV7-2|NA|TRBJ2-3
CASSRRRAGLSRSTDTQYF
TGTGCCAGCAGCAGGAGGCGGGCGGGGTTATCACGTAGCACAGATACGCAGTATTTT
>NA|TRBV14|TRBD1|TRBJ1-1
CASTRGIWTEAFF
TGTGCCAGCACCAGGGGGATATGGACTGAAGCTTTCTTT
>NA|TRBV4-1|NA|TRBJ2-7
CASSVARGYEQYF
TGCGCCAGCAGTGTTGCAAGGGGCTACGAGCAGTACTTC
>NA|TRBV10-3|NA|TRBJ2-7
CAISLGGVWNEQYF
TGTGCCATCAGTTTAGGGGGTGTTTGGAACGAGCAGTACTTC
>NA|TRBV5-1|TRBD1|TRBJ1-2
CASKEGAGHGYTF
TGCGCCAGCAAGGAGGGGGCGGGCCATGGCTACACCTTC
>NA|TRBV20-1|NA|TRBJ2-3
CSASVSGLTDTQYF
TGCAGTGCTAGTGTCTCGGGTTTGACAGATACGCAGTATTTT
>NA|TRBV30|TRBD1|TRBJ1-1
CAWSYSDREGFMNTEAFF
TGTGCCTGGAGTTACTCGGACAGGGAGGGATTCATGAACACTGAAGCTTTCTTT
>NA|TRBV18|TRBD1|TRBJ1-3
CASTTWDSPEENTIYF
TGTGCCAGCACTACTTGGGACAGCCCGGAGGAAAACACCATATATTTT
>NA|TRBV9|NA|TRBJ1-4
CASSPVGGGNEKLFF
TGTGCCAGCAGCCCGGTTGGGGGGGGCAATGAAAAACTGTTTTTT
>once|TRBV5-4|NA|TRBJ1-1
CASSFRGGDPEAFF
TGTGCCAGCAGCTTTAGAGGAGGGGACCCTGAAGCTTTCTTT
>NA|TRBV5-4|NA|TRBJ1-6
CASSLGGGSDSPLHF
TGTGCCAGCAGCTTGGGGGGGGGATCAGATTCACCCCTCCACTTT
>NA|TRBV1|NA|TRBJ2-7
CTSSQDFSGGSLGVPYEQYF
TGCACCAGCAGCCAAGATTTTAGCGGGGGGTCGTTAGGAGTCCCGTACGAGCAGTACTTC
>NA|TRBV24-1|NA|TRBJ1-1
CATSDLGNTEAFF
TGTGCCACCAGTGACCTCGGGAACACTGAAGCTTTCTTT
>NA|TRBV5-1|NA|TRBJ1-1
CASSWDVGAATEAFF
TGCGCCAGCAGCTGGGATGTTGGGGCTGCCACTGAAGCTTTCTTT